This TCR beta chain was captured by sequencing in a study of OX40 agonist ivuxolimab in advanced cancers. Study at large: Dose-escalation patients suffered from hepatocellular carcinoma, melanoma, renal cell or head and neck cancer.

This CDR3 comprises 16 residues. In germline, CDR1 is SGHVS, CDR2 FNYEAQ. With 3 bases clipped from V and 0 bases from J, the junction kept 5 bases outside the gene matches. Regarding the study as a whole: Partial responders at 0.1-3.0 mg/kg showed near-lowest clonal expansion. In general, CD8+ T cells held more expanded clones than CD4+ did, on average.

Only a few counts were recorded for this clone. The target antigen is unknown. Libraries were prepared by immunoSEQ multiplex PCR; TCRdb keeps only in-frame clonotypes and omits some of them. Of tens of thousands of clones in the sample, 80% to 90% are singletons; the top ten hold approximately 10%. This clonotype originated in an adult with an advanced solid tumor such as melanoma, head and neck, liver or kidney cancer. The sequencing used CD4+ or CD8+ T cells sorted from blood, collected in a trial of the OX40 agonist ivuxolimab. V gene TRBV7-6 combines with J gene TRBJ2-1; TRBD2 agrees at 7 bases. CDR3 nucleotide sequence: TGTGCCAGCAGCTTCACTAGCGTGAGCTCCTACAATGAGCAGTTCTTC. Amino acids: CASSFTSVSSYNEQFF.